This T cell receptor (beta chain) was obtained from a study of identical twins. cDNA carried unique molecular identifiers, and a universal primer site was added by template switching. Each CDR3 protein gets one entry after TCRdb re-called the 5' RACE reads with MiXCR. This table has around 340,000 distinct CDR3 sequences, 9% to 15% appearing once. A note on this clonotype: The antigen remains undetermined.

Study outcomes and limitations: Out-of-frame alpha sequences common to twins exhibited an excess of low generation probability.

The V gene end was trimmed by 4 bases and the J gene end by 1 base; junction bases not matched to a gene: 5. Germline lookup yields CDR1 SNHLY and CDR2 FYNNEI. The CDR3 totals 16 residues. These data also formed part of another study, on yellow fever vaccine responses in identical twins.

Sequencing was carried out using CD8+ T cells sorted from blood. This receptor was identified in a woman aged 18-35 years in good health. The V call is TRBV2, the J call TRBJ2-5; 11 bases align to TRBD2. The CDR3: CASSGASGGRQETQYF. The CDR3 nucleotides are TGTGCCAGCAGTGGGGCTAGCGGGGGGCGCCAAGAGACCCAGTACTTC.